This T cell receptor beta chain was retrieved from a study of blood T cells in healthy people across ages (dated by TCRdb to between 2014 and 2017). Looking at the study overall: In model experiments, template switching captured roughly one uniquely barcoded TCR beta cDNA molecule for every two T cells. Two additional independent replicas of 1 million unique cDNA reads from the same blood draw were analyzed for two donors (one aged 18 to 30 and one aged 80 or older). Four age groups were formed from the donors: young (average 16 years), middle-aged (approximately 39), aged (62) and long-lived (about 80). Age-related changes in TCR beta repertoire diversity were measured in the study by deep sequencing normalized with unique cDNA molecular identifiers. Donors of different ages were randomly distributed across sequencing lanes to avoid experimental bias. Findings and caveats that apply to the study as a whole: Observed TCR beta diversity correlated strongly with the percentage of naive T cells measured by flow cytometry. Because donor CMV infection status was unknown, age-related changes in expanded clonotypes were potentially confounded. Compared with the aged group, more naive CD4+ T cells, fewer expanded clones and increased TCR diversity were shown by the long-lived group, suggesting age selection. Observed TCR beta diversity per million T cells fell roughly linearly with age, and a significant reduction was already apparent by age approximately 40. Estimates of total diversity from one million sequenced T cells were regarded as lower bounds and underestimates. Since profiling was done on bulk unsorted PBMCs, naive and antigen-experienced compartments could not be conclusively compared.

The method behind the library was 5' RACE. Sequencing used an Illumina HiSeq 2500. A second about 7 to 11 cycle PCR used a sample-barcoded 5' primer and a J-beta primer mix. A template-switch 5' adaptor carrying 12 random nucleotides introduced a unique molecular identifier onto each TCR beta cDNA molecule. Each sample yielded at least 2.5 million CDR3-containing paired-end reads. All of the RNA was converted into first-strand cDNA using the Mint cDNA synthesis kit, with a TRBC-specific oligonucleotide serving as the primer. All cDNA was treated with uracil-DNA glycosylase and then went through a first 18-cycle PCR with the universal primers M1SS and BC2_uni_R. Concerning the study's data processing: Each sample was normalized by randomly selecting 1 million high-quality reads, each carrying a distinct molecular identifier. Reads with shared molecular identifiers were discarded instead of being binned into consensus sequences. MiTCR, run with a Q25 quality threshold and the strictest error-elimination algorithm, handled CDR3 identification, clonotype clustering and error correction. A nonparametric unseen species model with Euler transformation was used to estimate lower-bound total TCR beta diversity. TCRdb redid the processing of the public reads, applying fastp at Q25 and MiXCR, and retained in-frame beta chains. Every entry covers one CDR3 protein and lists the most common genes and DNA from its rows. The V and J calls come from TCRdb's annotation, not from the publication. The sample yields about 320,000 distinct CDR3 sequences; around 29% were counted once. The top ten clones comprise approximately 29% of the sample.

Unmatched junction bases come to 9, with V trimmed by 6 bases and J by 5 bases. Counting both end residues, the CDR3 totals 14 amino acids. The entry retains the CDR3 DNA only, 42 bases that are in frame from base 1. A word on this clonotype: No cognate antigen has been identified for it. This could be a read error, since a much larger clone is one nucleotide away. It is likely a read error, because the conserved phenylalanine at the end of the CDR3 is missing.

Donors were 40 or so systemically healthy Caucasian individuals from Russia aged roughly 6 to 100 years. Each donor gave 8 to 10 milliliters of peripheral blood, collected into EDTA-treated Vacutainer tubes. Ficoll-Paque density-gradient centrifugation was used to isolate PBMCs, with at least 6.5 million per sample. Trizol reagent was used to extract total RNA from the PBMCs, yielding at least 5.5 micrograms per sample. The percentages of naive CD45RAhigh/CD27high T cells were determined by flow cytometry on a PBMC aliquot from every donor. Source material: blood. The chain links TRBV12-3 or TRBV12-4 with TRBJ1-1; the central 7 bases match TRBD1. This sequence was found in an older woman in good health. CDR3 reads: CASSSQGVRTEAFL. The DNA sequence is TGTGCCAGCAGCTCGCAGGGGGTGCGGACTGAAGCTTTCCTT.